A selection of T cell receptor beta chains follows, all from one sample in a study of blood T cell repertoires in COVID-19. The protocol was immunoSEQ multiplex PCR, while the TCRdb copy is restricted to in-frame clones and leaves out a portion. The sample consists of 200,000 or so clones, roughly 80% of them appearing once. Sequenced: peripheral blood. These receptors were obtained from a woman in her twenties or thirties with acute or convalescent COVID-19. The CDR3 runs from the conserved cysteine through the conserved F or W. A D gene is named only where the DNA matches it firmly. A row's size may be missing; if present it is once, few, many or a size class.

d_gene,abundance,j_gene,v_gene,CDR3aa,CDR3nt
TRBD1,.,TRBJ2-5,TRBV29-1,CSVDEGAETQYF,TGCAGCGTTGACGAGGGGGCAGAGACCCAGTACTTC
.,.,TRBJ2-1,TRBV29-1,CSVPPQSSYNEQFF,TGCAGCGTTCCCCCACAGAGCTCCTACAATGAGCAGTTCTTC
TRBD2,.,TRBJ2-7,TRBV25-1,CASRGSGATYEQYF,TGTGCCAGCAGGGGTAGCGGGGCTACCTACGAGCAGTACTTC
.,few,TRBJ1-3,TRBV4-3,CASSQSIRVLSGNTIYF,TGCGCCAGCAGCCAAAGCATACGCGTGCTCTCTGGAAACACCATATATTTT
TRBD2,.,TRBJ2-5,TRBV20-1,CSASVTSGVETQYF,TGCAGTGCTAGTGTGACTAGCGGGGTTGAGACCCAGTACTTC
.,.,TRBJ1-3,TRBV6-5,CASSYGAEGNTIYF,TGTGCCAGCAGTTACGGGGCGGAAGGAAACACCATATATTTT
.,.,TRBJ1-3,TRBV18,CASSHGRGNSGNTIYF,TGTGCCAGCTCACACGGACGGGGAAACTCTGGAAACACCATATATTTT
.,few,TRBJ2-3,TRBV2,CASSEHAQGSTDTQYF,TGTGCCAGCAGTGAACACGCGCAGGGTTCCACAGATACGCAGTATTTT
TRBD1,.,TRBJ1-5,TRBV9,CASSAGTGNNQPQHF,TGTGCCAGCAGCGCCGGGACAGGGAACAATCAGCCCCAGCATTTT
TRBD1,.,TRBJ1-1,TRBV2,CASRDRALNTEAFF,TGTGCCAGCAGAGACAGGGCGCTGAACACTGAAGCTTTCTTT
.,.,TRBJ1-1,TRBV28,CASGSGAMNTEAFF,TGTGCCAGCGGCTCAGGGGCAATGAACACTGAAGCTTTCTTT
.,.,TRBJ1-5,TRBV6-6,CASGYQGSVQPQHF,TGTGCCAGCGGTTATCAGGGGAGTGTTCAGCCCCAGCATTTT
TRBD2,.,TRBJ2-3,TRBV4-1,CASSHPGVRLAEKDTQYF,TGCGCCAGCAGCCACCCCGGGGTGAGACTAGCGGAAAAAGATACGCAGTATTTT
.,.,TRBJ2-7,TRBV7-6,CASSQRGRGHSSYEQYF,TGTGCCAGCAGCCAGCGCGGGCGGGGGCATAGCTCCTACGAGCAGTACTTC
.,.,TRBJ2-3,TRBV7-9,CASSLARGRQISTDTQYF,TGTGCCAGCAGCTTAGCCCGGGGGAGGCAAATTAGCACAGATACGCAGTATTTT
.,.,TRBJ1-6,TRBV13,CASSSGIYNSPLHF,TGTGCCAGCAGCTCCGGGATCTATAATTCACCCCTCCACTTT
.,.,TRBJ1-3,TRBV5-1,CASSPKGQGLNTIYF,TGCGCCAGCAGCCCCAAAGGCCAGGGTCTAAACACCATATATTTT
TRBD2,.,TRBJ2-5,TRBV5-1,CASSLDPAGGSQYF,TGCGCCAGCAGCTTGGATCCAGCGGGAGGGAGCCAGTACTTC
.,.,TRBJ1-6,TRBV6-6,CASSTSFRDSPLHF,TGTGCCAGCAGCACTAGTTTCCGGGATTCACCCCTCCACTTT
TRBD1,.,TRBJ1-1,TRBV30,CAWSVRRGLNTEAFF,TGTGCCTGGAGTGTACGCAGGGGGCTTAACACTGAAGCTTTCTTT
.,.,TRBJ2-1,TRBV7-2,CASSFSRGARQDEQFF,TGTGCCAGCAGCTTTAGCAGGGGGGCCCGGCAGGATGAGCAGTTCTTC
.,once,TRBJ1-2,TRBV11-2,CASSLVRGLSRGYTF,TGTGCCAGCAGCTTAGTGAGAGGGCTTTCTCGTGGCTACACCTTC
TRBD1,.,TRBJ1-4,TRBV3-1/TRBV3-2,CASSLGTGLGTNEKLFF,TGTGCCAGCAGCCTCGGGACAGGATTGGGGACTAATGAAAAACTGTTTTTT
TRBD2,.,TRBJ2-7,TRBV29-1,CSVESLAGASSYEQYF,TGCAGCGTTGAGTCCCTAGCGGGAGCGTCTTCCTACGAGCAGTACTTC
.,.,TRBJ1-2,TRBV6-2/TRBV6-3,CASSPNRVGYGYTF,TGTGCCAGCAGCCCGAACAGGGTGGGGTATGGCTACACCTTC
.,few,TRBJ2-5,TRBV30,CAWSPTGAQYF,TGTGCCTGGAGTCCCACCGGAGCCCAGTACTTC
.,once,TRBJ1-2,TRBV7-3,CASSLNGQRNYGYTF,TGTGCCAGCAGCTTAAATGGACAGCGAAACTATGGCTACACCTTC